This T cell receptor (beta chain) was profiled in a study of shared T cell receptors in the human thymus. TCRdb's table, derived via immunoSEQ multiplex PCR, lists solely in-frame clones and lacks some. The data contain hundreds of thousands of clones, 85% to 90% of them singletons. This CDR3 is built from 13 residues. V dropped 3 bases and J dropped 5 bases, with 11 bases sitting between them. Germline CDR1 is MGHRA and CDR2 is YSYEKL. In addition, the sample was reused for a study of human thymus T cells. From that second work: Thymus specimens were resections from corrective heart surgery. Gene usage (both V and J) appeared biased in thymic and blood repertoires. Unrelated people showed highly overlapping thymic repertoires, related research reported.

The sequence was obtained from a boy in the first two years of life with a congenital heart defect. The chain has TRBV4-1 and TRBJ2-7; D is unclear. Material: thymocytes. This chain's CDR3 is CASSQVYLDEQYF. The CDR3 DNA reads TGCGCCAGCAGCCAGGTCTATCTGGACGAGCAGTACTTC.